This paragraph reports one TCR beta chain. Per the authors' pipeline: Reference gene primer amplification yielded estimated nucleated cell counts. Sequencing was performed with immunoSEQ multiplex PCR; in TCRdb, only in-frame clones are kept and a portion is missing. D and trimming were read from the DNA, whereas the V and J calls and clone size are those reported in that table. The table includes approximately 97,000 clones, 85% detected once. These data are taken from a study of blood T cell repertoires in COVID-19. Study-wide background: Whether acute or convalescent, the COVID-19 samples came from the United States, Italy and Spain. Sample material is recorded as cDNA or gDNA derived from T cells, B-cell-depleted T cells, or PBMCs.

The ends lost 5 bases at V and 3 bases at J; junction bases unmatched: 3. Per the germline V gene, CDR1 is SGHAT and CDR2 is FQDESV (reference sequence). This CDR3 spans 14 amino acids. Sequenced material: peripheral blood. V gene TRBV11-1 combines with J gene TRBJ2-1; 8 bases line up with TRBD1. This receptor was identified in a man older than 75 with acute or convalescent COVID-19. The CDR3 nucleotides read TGTGCCAGCAGCCCGGACAGGGTCTACAATGAGCAGTTCTTC. Translating gives CASSPDRVYNEQFF.